These 19 T cell receptor beta chains originate from one sample sequenced in a study of T cell responses to AZD1222 COVID-19 vaccine. Assay: immunoSEQ multiplex PCR; the TCRdb copy retains only in-frame clones and omits some. Of 140,000 or so clones in the sample, roughly 90% were seen once. Sequenced material: peripheral blood, taken 28 days after the second AZD1222 dose. The source of these receptors is an adult who received the AZD1222 COVID-19 vaccine.

This chain links TRBV6-5 with TRBJ2-5; D is possibly TRBD2 (6 bases). Trimming left V 4 bases short and J 1 base short, with 10 bases between. CDR1 is MNHEY and CDR2 is SVGAGI in the germline V gene. This CDR3 region has 14 residues. The CDR3 coding sequence is TGTGCCAGCAGTTCGGGGGAGTTCCAAGAGACCCAGTACTTC. It encodes CASSSGEFQETQYF.

This chain connects TRBV30 to TRBJ1-5; 9 nucleotides align to TRBD1. There are 16 residues in the CDR3. With V trimmed by 2 bases and J by 6 bases, 11 bases remained unmatched. Germline lookup yields CDR1 GTSNPN and CDR2 SVGIG (reference sequence). DNA for the CDR3: TGTGCCTGGAGTCCTCCAACCGACAGGGGGTTTCAGCCCCAGCATTTT. Encoded protein: CAWSPPTDRGFQPQHF.

The V gene is TRBV6-1, the J gene TRBJ2-1; D not resolved. This CDR3 is built from 12 residues. Germline V gene lookup returns CDR1 MNHNS and CDR2 SASEGT. The V and J ends lost 1 base and 9 bases respectively, with 7 bases between them. The CDR3 bases are TGTGCCAGCAGTGAAGGGAGTCTTGAGCAGTTCTTC. It codes for CASSEGSLEQFF.

The chain has TRBV7-9 and TRBJ1-4; perhaps TRBD1 as D (6 bases). The CDR3 runs 15 residues. CDR1 SEHNR and CDR2 FQNEAQ come from the germline V gene (reference sequence). Deletions cut 5 bases from V and 0 bases from J, with 10 bases between. CDR3 coding DNA: TGTGCCAGCAGCCGATGGACAGCAACTAATGAAAAACTGTTTTTT. This gives the protein CASSRWTATNEKLFF.

J is TRBJ2-2 and V is TRBV2, with 9 positions matching TRBD1. The germline V gene has CDR1 SNHLY and CDR2 FYNNEI. CDR3 size: 14 residues. J lost 6 bases, V lost 5 bases, and 4 bases had no gene match. The DNA of the CDR3 is TGTGCCAGCAGTTGGACAGGGGAATCCGGGGAGCTGTTTTTT. The encoded protein is CASSWTGESGELFF.

The chain combines TRBV19 with TRBJ1-2; 7 bases are shared with TRBD1. After removal of 9 bases from V and 2 bases from J, the junction contained 15 bases not matched to a gene. CDR3 length: 16 amino acids. The germline gives CDR1 LNHDA, CDR2 SQIVND (reference sequence). The CDR3 DNA follows: TGTGCCAGCCGTAAAAGTCGTCAGGGGGAGAACTATGGCTACACCTTC. Its translation: CASRKSRQGENYGYTF.

V is TRBV25-1 and J is TRBJ2-7; a weak D match, TRBD1 (5 bases). The CDR3 contains 17 residues. CDR1 and CDR2 (germline): MGHDK, SYGVNS. The V gene lost 8 bases and the J gene lost 0 bases, with 23 bases spanning the gap. The CDR3 region is CASGDSSGPLSSYEQYF. CDR3 DNA sequence: TGTGCCAGCGGAGACAGTTCTGGACCCCTAAGCTCCTACGAGCAGTACTTC.

This clone was seen a handful of times. The chain employs TRBV11-1 and TRBJ2-3; D is possibly TRBD2 (6 bases). The germline CDR1 and CDR2 sequences are SGHAT and FQDESV (reference sequence). The V end lost 2 bases, the J end lost 1 base, and 10 bases lay between the germline ends. There are 15 residues in the CDR3. The DNA of the CDR3 is TGTGCCAGCAGCTTACGCGGGGTGGGCACAGATACGCAGTATTTT. Translating it yields CASSLRGVGTDTQYF.

This clone was seen once. The DNA for the CDR3 is TGCGCCAGCAGCTTGTGGATGGGGAAAAGCACAGATACGCAGTATTTT. Its translation: CASSLWMGKSTDTQYF. This chain uses TRBV5-1 with TRBJ2-3; D is ambiguous. This CDR3 contains 16 residues. Germline V gene data show CDR1 as SGHRS and CDR2 as YFSETQ. Trimming took 1 base from V and 0 from J, leaving 12 bases between them.

CDR3 amino acids: CASSEGIGQLSYTF. DNA for the CDR3: TGTGCCAGCAGTGAAGGGATTGGACAGTTGAGCTACACCTTC. V and J are TRBV6-1 and TRBJ1-2, with D possibly being TRBD1 (6 bases). CDR1 MNHNS and CDR2 SASEGT come from the germline V gene. V was trimmed by 1 base and J by 9 bases, leaving 15 bases between them. This CDR3 is 14 amino acids long.

This chain uses TRBV11-2 with TRBJ1-5; D unresolved. The CDR3 extends over 14 amino acids. V dropped 0 bases and J dropped 1 base, with 4 bases sitting between them. CDR1 and CDR2 (germline): SGHAT, FQNNGV. CDR3 bases: TGTGCCAGCAGCTTAGATTTAAGCAATCAGCCCCAGCATTTT. Translating it yields CASSLDLSNQPQHF.

The chain uses TRBV7-9 and TRBJ1-1; D is perhaps TRBD1 (5 bases). Germline loops: CDR1 SEHNR, CDR2 FQNEAQ (reference sequence). The germline V and J ends were trimmed by 4 bases and 4 bases, with 13 bases remaining between them. The CDR3 has 14 amino acids. The CDR3 protein is CASSSLRRGTEAFF. The CDR3 DNA is TGTGCCAGCAGCTCCCTTCGGAGGGGCACTGAAGCTTTCTTT.

The chain joins TRBV18 to TRBJ1-5; TRBD1 is a possible D gene (5 bases). The V and J ends lost 2 bases and 7 bases respectively, with 12 bases between them. There are 14 residues in the CDR3. Per germline, CDR1 KGHSH and CDR2 LQKENI. The DNA for the CDR3 is TGTGCCAGCTCACCAACCCAGGGAGACCAGCCCCAGCATTTT. Its protein is CASSPTQGDQPQHF. Variable domain in full (rest from reference TRBV18 and TRBJ1-5): NAGVMQNPRHLVRRRGQEARLRCSPMKGHSHVYWYRQLPEEGLKFMVYLQKENIIDESGMPKERFSAEFPKEGPSILRIQQVVRGDSAAYFCASSPTQGDQPQHFGDGTRLSIL.

The CDR3 loop is CASRRAPGQTNYGYTF. DNA for the CDR3: TGTGCCAGCAGGCGCGCCCCGGGACAAACTAACTATGGCTACACCTTC. This chain uses TRBV2 with TRBJ1-2; tentatively, D is TRBD1 (6 bases). The CDR3 loop spans 16 amino acids. The germline V gene encodes CDR1 SNHLY and CDR2 FYNNEI. V lost 6 bases and J lost 0, with 17 bases in between.

The genes are TRBV7-2 and TRBJ2-1; D gene unclear. The germline CDR1 and CDR2 sequences are SGHTA and FQGNSA. V was clipped by 5 bases and J by 0 bases, with 11 bases between them. The CDR3 runs to 15 residues. DNA for the CDR3: TGTGCCAGCAGCAAGTCTCGTGCCTCCTACAATGAGCAGTTCTTC. Its translation: CASSKSRASYNEQFF.

V and J are TRBV11-2 and TRBJ2-7, with a tentative D call TRBD1 (7 bases). This CDR3 is built from 15 residues. The V gene's germline CDR1 is SGHAT and CDR2 FQNNGV. The V end was cut by 5 bases, the J end by 3 bases, with 17 bases between. The CDR3 sequence: CASSQSGQGGYEQYF. The CDR3 DNA reads TGTGCCAGCAGCCAGAGTGGTCAGGGGGGCTACGAGCAGTACTTC.

The CDR3 DNA is TGTGCCAGCAGCTTAGGGTCGGGCCAGACCTACGAGCAGTACTTC. Its protein product is CASSLGSGQTYEQYF. This chain joins TRBV11-1 and TRBJ2-7; no clear D gene. V dropped 1 base and J dropped 2 bases, with 12 bases sitting between them. The CDR3 consists of 15 residues. Germline loops: CDR1 SGHAT, CDR2 FQDESV (reference sequence). Variable domain in full (rest from reference TRBV11-1 and TRBJ2-7): EAEVAQSPRYKITEKSQAVAFWCDPISGHATLYWYRQILGQGPELLVQFQDESVVDDSQLPKDRFSAERLKGVDSTLKIQPAELGDSAMYLCASSLGSGQTYEQYFGPGTRLTVT.

J is TRBJ2-3 and V is TRBV15, with D unclear. From germline, CDR1 is LNHNV and CDR2 YYDKDF (reference sequence). V was trimmed by 5 bases and J by 2 bases, leaving 23 bases between them. The CDR3 extends over 18 amino acids. CDR3 in DNA: TGTGCCACCAGCGGCCCTTTAGACATTGTCTCCCACACAGATACGCAGTATTTT. Translated, it gives CATSGPLDIVSHTDTQYF.

The rearrangement uses TRBV3-1 (or the pseudogene TRBV3-2) and TRBJ2-1; D gene ambiguous. Germline values: CDR1 LGHDT, CDR2 YNNKEL (reference sequence). Trimming stripped 3 bases from V and 5 bases from J, with 11 bases between. The CDR3 is 14 residues long. Written as DNA, the CDR3 is TGTGCCAGCAGCCACGCCCAGCGAAACAATGAGCAGTTCTTC. As protein: CASSHAQRNNEQFF.